This is a list of T cell receptor beta chains from one sample in a study of spatial heterogeneity in lung cancer. TCRdb called the 5' RACE reads again in MiXCR, with one record for every CDR3 protein. Of more than 20,000 distinct CDR3 sequences listed, approximately 4.5% are singletons. Sequencing was performed on PBMCs, taken at surgery. The receptor source for this set is a male donor with early-stage non-small cell lung cancer. The CDR3 runs from the conserved cysteine through the conserved F or W. Fields, in order: D gene, V gene, J gene, clone size, CDR3 DNA, CDR3 protein. D genes are given only for firm matches. Only some rows state a clone size, as once, few, many or a class for expanded clones.

>NA|TRBV7-2|TRBJ2-3|NA
TGTGCCAGCAGCCTTATGGGCACAGATACGCAGTATTTT
CASSLMGTDTQYF
>TRBD2|TRBV28|TRBJ2-5|medium-sized
TGTGCCAGCAATAGGCGGGGGAGCCGCCAAGAGACCCAGTACTTC
CASNRRGSRQETQYF
>NA|TRBV7-3|TRBJ2-3|NA
TGTGCCAGCAGCTTAACGGGAAACTCCGAAGATACGCAGTATTTT
CASSLTGNSEDTQYF
>NA|TRBV5-6|TRBJ2-4|many
TGTGCCAGCAGCGGAGGGAGGGGGCTAGCCAAAAACATTCAGTACTTC
CASSGGRGLAKNIQYF
>NA|TRBV12-3/TRBV12-4|TRBJ1-5|NA
TGTGCCAGCAGTTTAATGGACTGGACAGTCAATCAGCCCCAGCATTTT
CASSLMDWTVNQPQHF
>TRBD1|TRBV19|TRBJ1-1|many
TGTGCCAGTAGTACGGGACAGGGCGGGGGCACTGAAGCTTTCTTT
CASSTGQGGGTEAFF
>NA|TRBV4-3|TRBJ1-6|many
TGCGCCAGCAGCCGGGGACCATATAATTCACCCCTCCACTTT
CASSRGPYNSPLHF
>TRBD1|TRBV9|TRBJ2-2|once
TGTGACAGCAGCGTACAGGGGTTCGACACCGGGGAGCTGTTTTTT
CDSSVQGFDTGELFF
>TRBD1|TRBV24-1|TRBJ1-1|many
TGTGCCACCAGTGAACGGACAGGGGTCATGAACACTGAAGCTTTCTTT
CATSERTGVMNTEAFF
>NA|TRBV28|TRBJ2-5|many
TGTGCCAGCAGTCCGTGGACAGAACAAGAGACCCAGTACTTC
CASSPWTEQETQYF
>TRBD1|TRBV4-1|TRBJ2-7|medium-sized
TGCGCCAGCAGCCAAGATATAATGGGACAGAGTGGCTACGAGCAGTACTTC
CASSQDIMGQSGYEQYF
>TRBD1|TRBV2|TRBJ2-3|NA
TGTGCCAGCAGTGGGGGACAGGGGGCAGGACAGCCCACAGATACGCAGTATTTT
CASSGGQGAGQPTDTQYF
>NA|TRBV29-1|TRBJ1-1|medium-sized
TGCAGCGCGACGCCTGGGGACCTCAACACTGAAGCTTTCTTT
CSATPGDLNTEAFF
>TRBD2|TRBV5-1|TRBJ2-1|few
TGCGCCAGCAGCTTGCTGGTAGCGGGAATGAACAATGAGCAGTTCTTC
CASSLLVAGMNNEQFF
>NA|TRBV3-2|TRBJ2-7|NA
TGTGCCAGCACCAGATCGGGGTGGAAGGGGGAGCAGTACTTC
CASTRSGWKGEQYF
>TRBD1|TRBV29-1|TRBJ2-3|many
TGCAGCGTTGAAGATCTTCGACAGGGGAGCACAGATACGCAGTATTTT
CSVEDLRQGSTDTQYF
>NA|TRBV29-1|TRBJ2-7|many
TGCAGCGTTGAAGATGTCTACGAGCAGTACTTC
CSVEDVYEQYF
>TRBD1|TRBV4-1|TRBJ2-7|medium-sized
TGCGCCAGCAGCCCCCAGGACAGGGGGACCTACGAGCAGTACTTC
CASSPQDRGTYEQYF
>NA|TRBV7-9|TRBJ1-2|many
TGTGCCAGCAGATCTGACCGCGGACAGCGCGTCTATGGCTACACCTTC
CASRSDRGQRVYGYTF
>NA|TRBV2|TRBJ2-7|many
TGTGCCAGCAGGGACTACGTACTCAATCCCTACGAGCAGTACTTC
CASRDYVLNPYEQYF
>TRBD1|TRBV7-2|TRBJ1-4|many
TGTGCCAGCAGCAGGACAGGACATAATGAAAAACTGTTTTTT
CASSRTGHNEKLFF
>NA|TRBV4-2|TRBJ1-1|many
TGTGCCACCTCTTTAGAGACAGTCTTTGTCACTGAAGCTTTCTTT
CATSLETVFVTEAFF
>NA|TRBV7-8|TRBJ2-5|many
TGTGCCAGCAGCTTAGTCAGGGAACAGACCCAGTACTTC
CASSLVREQTQYF
>TRBD1|TRBV30|TRBJ2-2|NA
TGTGCCTGCGGGGACAGGGGGGCGAACACCGGGGAGCTGTTTTTT
CACGDRGANTGELFF
>NA|TRBV28|TRBJ1-1|many
TGTGCCAGCCATCCGGGGTACACTGAAGCTTTCTTT
CASHPGYTEAFF
>TRBD1|TRBV4-2|TRBJ2-1|few
TGTGCCAGCAGCCCGAGAAGGGGGCTCTCCTACAATGAGCAGTTCTTC
CASSPRRGLSYNEQFF
>NA|TRBV9|TRBJ2-7|many
TGTGCCAGCAGCCTAGAAAGTTACTCCTACGAGCAGTACTTC
CASSLESYSYEQYF
>NA|TRBV29-1|TRBJ1-1|medium-sized
TGCAGCGCAAATTATGGGAGTAACACTGAAGCTTTCTTT
CSANYGSNTEAFF
>NA|TRBV6-5|TRBJ1-2|few
TGTGCGGCCCGGAATGGGGGAAAGGGCTACACCTTC
CAARNGGKGYTF
>TRBD1|TRBV19|TRBJ1-5|many
TGTGCCAGTAGTGCAGGGACAGGGGTTTTACAGCCCCAGCATTTT
CASSAGTGVLQPQHF
>TRBD1|TRBV7-3|TRBJ2-3|few
TGTGCCAGCAGCCGGGGACAGCTCACAGATACGCAGTATTTT
CASSRGQLTDTQYF
>TRBD1|TRBV27|TRBJ2-7|few
TGTGCCAGCAGTTTAGACAGGGGACCCTACGAGCAGTACTTC
CASSLDRGPYEQYF
>NA|TRBV20-1|TRBJ1-2|many
TGCAGTCCGGGCCCGCTCGGAGGCTACACCTTC
CSPGPLGGYTF
>TRBD1|TRBV4-3|TRBJ1-6|many
TGCGCCAGCAGCCAAGAGGAAGGGGGCTGGTCACCCCTCCACTTT
CASSQEEGGWSPLHF
>NA|TRBV15|TRBJ2-3|many
TGTGCCACCAGCAGACCTTTCACAGGGACGGAGGCAGATACGCAGTATTTT
CATSRPFTGTEADTQYF
>NA|TRBV27|TRBJ1-4|many
TGTGCCAGCAGTCGAGGGGGAGGTAACAATGAAAAACTGTTTTTT
CASSRGGGNNEKLFF
>NA|TRBV5-1|TRBJ2-6|many
TGCGCCAGCAGCTTAGAAGGGGGATTCTCTGGGGCCAACGTCCTGACTTTC
CASSLEGGFSGANVLTF
>NA|TRBV11-1|TRBJ2-7|many
TGTGCCAGCAGCTTTGGCCCGGAATCCTACGAGCAGTACTTC
CASSFGPESYEQYF
>NA|TRBV12-3/TRBV12-4|TRBJ2-1|medium-sized
TGTGCCAGCAGTTTAGTACAGGAGAATGAGCAGTTCTTC
CASSLVQENEQFF
>NA|TRBV11-2|TRBJ2-2|many
TGTGCCAGCAGCTTATCTCTGGGAGCGCTGAACACCGGGGAGCTGTTTTTT
CASSLSLGALNTGELFF
>TRBD2|TRBV6-2/TRBV6-3|TRBJ2-7|many
TGTGCCAGCAGTCGGGAACTAGCGGTCTCCTACGAGCAGTACTTC
CASSRELAVSYEQYF
>NA|TRBV6-5|TRBJ2-3|few
TGTGCCAGCAGTTACCGGGTCCAAACAGATACGCAGTATTTT
CASSYRVQTDTQYF
>NA|TRBV6-1|TRBJ2-6|many
TGTGCCAGCGGGGGGTCCTCTGGGGCCAACGTCCTGACTTTC
CASGGSSGANVLTF
>TRBD1|TRBV5-1|TRBJ2-1|once
TGCGCCAGCAGCTGGTCAGGGGGCCATGAGCAGTTCTTC
CASSWSGGHEQFF
>NA|TRBV18|TRBJ1-3|NA
TGTGCCAGCTCACCACCGGCAGGTAACAGAAACACCATATATTTT
CASSPPAGNRNTIYF
>TRBD1|TRBV18|TRBJ2-1|many
TGTGCCAGCTCACGACAGGGCACGATCGATGAGCAGTTCTTC
CASSRQGTIDEQFF
>TRBD1|TRBV2|TRBJ1-2|few
TGTGCCAGCAGTAGGGACAGGGGGAACTATGGCTACACCTTC
CASSRDRGNYGYTF
>NA|TRBV19|TRBJ1-5|many
TGTGCCAGTAGTATAGACAGGAGGGAGCAGCCCCAGCATTTT
CASSIDRREQPQHF
>NA|TRBV10-3|TRBJ1-1|few
TGTGCCATCAGTGACTTGGGCCGGACGAACACTGAAGCTTTCTTT
CAISDLGRTNTEAFF
>NA|TRBV15|TRBJ2-7|many
TGTGCCACCAGCAGAGACGTGGACAGCGGGTACGAGCAGTACTTC
CATSRDVDSGYEQYF
>TRBD1|TRBV9|TRBJ1-1|many
TGTGCCAGCAGCGAAACAGGGGTCCCGAACACTGAAGCTTTCTTT
CASSETGVPNTEAFF
>NA|TRBV28|TRBJ2-7|medium-sized
TGTGCCAGCAGTTTACCGGTAGGGAGCTCCTACGAGCAGTACTTC
CASSLPVGSSYEQYF
>TRBD1|TRBV6-1|TRBJ1-5|many
TGTGCCAGCAGTGGGCTTAACAGGGGGCGACGGCAGCCCCAGCATTTT
CASSGLNRGRRQPQHF